One sample yielded the 6 T cell receptor beta chains listed below, sequenced in a study of T cell clonality in common variable immunodeficiency. Here immunoSEQ multiplex PCR was the method, and the copy in TCRdb shows in-frame clones only, minus some. This sample has more than 35,000 clones and no singletons, with 0.75% to 1% in the ten largest. The sample consisted of peripheral blood mononuclear cells. The receptors were gathered from a person aged 18 to 69 in good health.

This clone was observed at least ten times. The read is 3 residues too short to cover the CDR3 end, so that end is filled in from the germline J gene. The V and J genes are TRBV20-1 and TRBJ1-6; tentatively, D is TRBD1 (5 bases). CDR1 and CDR2 from the germline V gene are DFQATT and SNEGSKA (reference sequence). V lost 1 base, J lost 7 bases, and 14 bases lay in between. CDR3 length: 15 amino acids. The CDR3 bases that were read are TGCAGTGCTAGAGTCTCCCAGGGAAGGAATTCACCC. Translated: CSARVSQGRNSP. The full CDR3 protein is CSARVSQGRNSPLHF.

This clone has at least ten counts. CDR3 residues: CASSPRTSGSYEQYF. The CDR3 DNA, read in part, is TGTGCCAGCAGCCCCCGGACTAGCGGGAGTTACGAG. V is TRBV4-2 and J is TRBJ2-7; 13 bases agree with TRBD2. The CDR3 end lies 3 residues beyond the end of the read and is filled in from the germline J gene. Trimming cost V 4 bases and J 4 bases; bases outside gene matches: 4. In germline, CDR1 is LGHNA, CDR2 YNFKEQ. This CDR3 spans 15 amino acids.

This clone was observed at least ten times. Germline and junction disagree at one end, which may indicate a read error. The read ends 3 residues shy of where the CDR3 ends; the end is completed using the germline J gene. In the same sample, other DNA sequences code for this CDR3. This rearrangement joins TRBV30 to TRBJ1-1; D gene unclear. This CDR3 region has 14 residues. CDR1 and CDR2 (germline): GTSNPN, SVGIG (reference sequence). Incomplete CDR3 DNA: TGTGCCTGGAGTGAGGCGGGCGGACGGGCTGAG. Encoded protein: CAWSEAGGRAE. The CDR3 as a whole reads CAWSEAGGRAEAFF.

The table lists this clone with many counts. The read terminates 3 residues before the CDR3 end, so the remaining end is supplied by the germline J gene. The genes are TRBV18 and TRBJ1-1; D possibly corresponds to TRBD1 (5 bases). The V and J ends lost 3 bases and 0 bases respectively, with 17 bases between them. From germline, CDR1 is KGHSH and CDR2 LQKENI. This CDR3 has 17 residues. The CDR3 bases that were read are TGTGCCAGCTCACCCCGGGACTCCAGCTTTATGAACACTGAA. Its translation is CASSPRDSSFMNTE. From start to end, the CDR3 is CASSPRDSSFMNTEAFF.

CDR3 protein: CASSIPLSSGRAGLNTDTQYF. The DNA read from the CDR3 is TGTGCCAGTAGTATTCCGCTGTCTAGCGGGAGGGCGGGTCTAAACACAGATACG. This sequence joins TRBV19 and TRBJ2-3, with TRBD2 identical over 12 bases. The sequence runs out 3 residues before the end of the CDR3; the remainder is reconstructed from the germline J gene. The CDR3 has 21 amino acids. Germline V gene data show CDR1 as LNHDA and CDR2 as SQIVND (reference sequence). The trim removed 3 bases at V and 2 bases at J, leaving 18 bases unmatched.

This clone was detected ten times or more. The read gets to within 3 residues of the CDR3 end, and the germline J gene fills in the rest. The rearrangement joins TRBV3-1 (or the pseudogene TRBV3-2) to TRBJ2-2; D perhaps matches TRBD1 (6 bases). The V and J ends lost 1 base and 5 bases respectively, with 20 bases between them. The CDR3 covers 18 residues. Per germline, CDR1 LGHDT and CDR2 YNNKEL (reference sequence). The CDR3 reads CASSQAPRGTIATGELFF. CDR3 bases read: TGTGCCAGCAGCCAAGCCCCAAGGGGGACGATAGCGACCGGGGAG.